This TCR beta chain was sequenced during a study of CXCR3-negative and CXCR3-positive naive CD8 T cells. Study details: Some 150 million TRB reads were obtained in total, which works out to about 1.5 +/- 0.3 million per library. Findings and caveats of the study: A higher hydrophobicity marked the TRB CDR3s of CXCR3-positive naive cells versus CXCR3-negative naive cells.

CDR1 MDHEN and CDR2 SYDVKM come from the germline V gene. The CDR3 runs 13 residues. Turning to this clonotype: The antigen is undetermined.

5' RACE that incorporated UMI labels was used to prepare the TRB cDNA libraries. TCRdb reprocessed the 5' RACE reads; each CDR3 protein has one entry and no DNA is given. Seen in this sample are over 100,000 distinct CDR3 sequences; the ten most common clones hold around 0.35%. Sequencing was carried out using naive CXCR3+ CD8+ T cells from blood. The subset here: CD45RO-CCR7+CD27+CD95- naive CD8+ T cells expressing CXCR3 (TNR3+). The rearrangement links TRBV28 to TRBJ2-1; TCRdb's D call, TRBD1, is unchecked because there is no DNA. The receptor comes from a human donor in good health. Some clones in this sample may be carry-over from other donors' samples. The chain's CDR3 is CASTLGYAGEQFF.